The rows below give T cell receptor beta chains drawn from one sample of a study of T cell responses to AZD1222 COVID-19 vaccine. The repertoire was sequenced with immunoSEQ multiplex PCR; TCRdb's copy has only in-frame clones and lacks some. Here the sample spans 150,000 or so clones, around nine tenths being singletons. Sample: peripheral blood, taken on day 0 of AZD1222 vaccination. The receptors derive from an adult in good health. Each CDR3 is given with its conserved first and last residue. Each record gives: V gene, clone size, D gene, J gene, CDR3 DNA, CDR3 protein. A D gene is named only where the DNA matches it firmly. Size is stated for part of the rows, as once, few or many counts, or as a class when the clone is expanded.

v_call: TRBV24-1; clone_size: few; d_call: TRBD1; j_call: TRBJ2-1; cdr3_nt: TGTGCCACCAGTGATTGGGCCGGGACAGGGACATACAATGAGCAGTTCTTC; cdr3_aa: CATSDWAGTGTYNEQFF
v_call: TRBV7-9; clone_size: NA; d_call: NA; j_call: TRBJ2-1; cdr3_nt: TGTGCCAGCAGCTCCGGACTGGATTCCTACAATGAGCAGTTCTTC; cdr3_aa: CASSSGLDSYNEQFF
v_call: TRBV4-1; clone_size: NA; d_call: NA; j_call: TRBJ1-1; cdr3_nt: TGCGCCAGCAGCCAAGATCCAGAGCTTTACACTGAAGCTTTCTTT; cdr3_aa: CASSQDPELYTEAFF
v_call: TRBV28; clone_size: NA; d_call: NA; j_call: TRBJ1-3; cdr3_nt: TGTGCCAGCAGTTTGTATAGAAGGGGAAACACCATATATTTT; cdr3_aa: CASSLYRRGNTIYF
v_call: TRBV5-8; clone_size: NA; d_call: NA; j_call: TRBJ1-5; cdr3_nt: TGTGCCAGCAGCTTGGTGTCAGGGAAACAGCCCCAGCATTTT; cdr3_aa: CASSLVSGKQPQHF
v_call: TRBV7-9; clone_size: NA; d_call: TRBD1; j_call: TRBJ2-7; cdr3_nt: TGTGCCAGCAGTACCAACAGGGGGATTTCCCACGAGCAGTACTTC; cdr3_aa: CASSTNRGISHEQYF
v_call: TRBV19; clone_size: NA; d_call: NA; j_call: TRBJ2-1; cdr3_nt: TGTGCCAGTAGCACCAGGGTGGAGGGTGAGCAGTTCTTC; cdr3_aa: CASSTRVEGEQFF
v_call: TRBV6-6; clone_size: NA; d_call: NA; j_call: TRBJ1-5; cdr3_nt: TGTGCCAGCAGTGACAGTAGCAATCAGCCCCAGCATTTT; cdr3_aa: CASSDSSNQPQHF
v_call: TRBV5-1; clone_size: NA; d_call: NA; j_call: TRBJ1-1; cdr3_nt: TGCGCCAGCAGCTTGGAGGGCCCCGGACCTATGAACACTGAAGCTTTCTTT; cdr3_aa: CASSLEGPGPMNTEAFF
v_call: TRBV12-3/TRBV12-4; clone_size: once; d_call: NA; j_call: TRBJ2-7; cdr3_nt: TGTGCCAGCAGTCAAAGCGGAACCTACGAGCAGTACTTC; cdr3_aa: CASSQSGTYEQYF
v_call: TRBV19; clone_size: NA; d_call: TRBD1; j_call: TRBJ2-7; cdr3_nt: TGTGCCAGCGCACAGGGGTTGCTTTACGAGCAGTACTTC; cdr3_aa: CASAQGLLYEQYF
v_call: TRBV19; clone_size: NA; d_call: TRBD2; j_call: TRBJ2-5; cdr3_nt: TGTGCCAGTAGTATGGGTCTAGCGGGAGTATTAGCGGAGACCCAGTACTTC; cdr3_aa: CASSMGLAGVLAETQYF
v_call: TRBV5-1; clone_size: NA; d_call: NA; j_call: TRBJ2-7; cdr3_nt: TGCGCCAGCAGCTTGACTAGAGGATACGAGCAGTACTTC; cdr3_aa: CASSLTRGYEQYF
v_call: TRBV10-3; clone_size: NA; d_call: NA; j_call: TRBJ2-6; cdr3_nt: TGTGCCATCAGTGATACAAGGGCGGTAAAAAGCTCTGGGGCCAACGTCCTGACTTTC; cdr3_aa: CAISDTRAVKSSGANVLTF
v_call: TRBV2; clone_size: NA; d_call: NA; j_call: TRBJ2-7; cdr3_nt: TGTGCCAGCAGCAACCCGGGCGGGATTCTTGGGCAGTACTTC; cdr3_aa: CASSNPGGILGQYF
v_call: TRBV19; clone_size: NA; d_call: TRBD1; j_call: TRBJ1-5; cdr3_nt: TGTGCCAGTAGGGACAGGGGTAATCAGCCCCAGCATTTT; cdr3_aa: CASRDRGNQPQHF
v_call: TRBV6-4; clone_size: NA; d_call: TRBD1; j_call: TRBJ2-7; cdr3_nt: TGTGCCAGTAGATTCTCCGGACAGGGGTCCTACGAGCAGTACTTC; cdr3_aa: CASRFSGQGSYEQYF
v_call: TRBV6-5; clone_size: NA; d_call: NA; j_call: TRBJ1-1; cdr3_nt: TGTGCCAGCAGACACACAGTCAACACTGAAGCTTTCTTT; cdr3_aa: CASRHTVNTEAFF
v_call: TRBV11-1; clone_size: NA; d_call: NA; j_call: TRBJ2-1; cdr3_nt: TGTGCCAGCAGCTTACCCAGGGGTGGGAATGAGCAGTTCTTC; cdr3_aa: CASSLPRGGNEQFF
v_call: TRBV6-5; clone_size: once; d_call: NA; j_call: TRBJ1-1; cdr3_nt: TGTGCCAGCACCTCCCCTGTCAGGGCCACTGAAGCTTTCTTT; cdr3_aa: CASTSPVRATEAFF
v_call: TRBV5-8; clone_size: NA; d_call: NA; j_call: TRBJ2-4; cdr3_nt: TGTGCCAGCAGCTCGGGCCAACCTGGTAGAAACATTCAGTACTTC; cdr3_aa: CASSSGQPGRNIQYF
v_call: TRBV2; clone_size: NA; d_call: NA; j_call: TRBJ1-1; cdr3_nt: TGTGCCAGCAGTAACGCGAGGGTGTCTTTCTTT; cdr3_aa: CASSNARVSFF
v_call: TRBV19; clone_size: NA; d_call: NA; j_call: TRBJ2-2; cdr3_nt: TGTGCCACCTCTCACCCCGGGGATCGTCCCGGGGAGCTGTTTTTT; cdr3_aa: CATSHPGDRPGELFF
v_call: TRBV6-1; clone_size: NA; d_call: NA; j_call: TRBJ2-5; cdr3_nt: TGTGCCAGCAGTGAGGACGGACAAGAGACCCAGTACTTC; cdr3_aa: CASSEDGQETQYF
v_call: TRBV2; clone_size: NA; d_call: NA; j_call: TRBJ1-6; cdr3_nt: TGTGCCAGCAGCCTAAGGTTCAGCGGCAATAATTCACCCCTCCACTTT; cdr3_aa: CASSLRFSGNNSPLHF
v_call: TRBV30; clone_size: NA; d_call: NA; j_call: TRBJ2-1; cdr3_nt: TGTGCCTGGAGTAGACAACTTCGGGACTTGCAGTTCTTC; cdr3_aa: CAWSRQLRDLQFF
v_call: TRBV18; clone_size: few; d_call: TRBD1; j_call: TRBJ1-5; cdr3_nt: TGTGCCAGCTCACCCGGGACAGGCCGAAGCAATCAGCCCCAGCATTTT; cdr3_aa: CASSPGTGRSNQPQHF
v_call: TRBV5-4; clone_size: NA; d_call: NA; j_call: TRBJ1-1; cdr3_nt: TGTGCCAGCAGCAGCCAGGACAGGAACACTGAAGCTTTCTTT; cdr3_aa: CASSSQDRNTEAFF
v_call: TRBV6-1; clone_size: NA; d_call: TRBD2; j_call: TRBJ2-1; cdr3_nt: TGTGCCAGCAGTGGCGGGGCTAGCGGGAGTATTGAGGCCTACAATGAGCAGTTCTTC; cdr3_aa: CASSGGASGSIEAYNEQFF
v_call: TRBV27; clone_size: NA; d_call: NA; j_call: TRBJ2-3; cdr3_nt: TGTGCCAGCAGTCCCTCGACAGATACGCAGTATTTT; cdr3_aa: CASSPSTDTQYF
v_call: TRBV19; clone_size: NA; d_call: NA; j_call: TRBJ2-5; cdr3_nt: TGTGCCAGTAGTATAGGACTACTTCAAGAGACCCAGTACTTC; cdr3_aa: CASSIGLLQETQYF
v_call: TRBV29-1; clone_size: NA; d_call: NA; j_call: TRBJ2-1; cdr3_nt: TGCAGCGTTGATCGGGGTATCTACAATGAGCAGTTCTTC; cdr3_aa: CSVDRGIYNEQFF
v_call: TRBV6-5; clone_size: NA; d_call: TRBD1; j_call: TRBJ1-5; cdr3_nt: TGTGCCAGCAGACTTGGACAGGGCAGGAATCAGCCCCAGCATTTT; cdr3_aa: CASRLGQGRNQPQHF
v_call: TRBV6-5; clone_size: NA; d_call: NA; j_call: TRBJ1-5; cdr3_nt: TGTGCCAGCAGTTACGGGTCCGGGGGCCAGCCCCAGCATTTT; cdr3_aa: CASSYGSGGQPQHF
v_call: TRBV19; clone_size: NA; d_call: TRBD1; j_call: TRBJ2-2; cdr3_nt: TGTGCCAGTAGTTCGGACAGGGGAACCGGGGAGCTGTTTTTT; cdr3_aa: CASSSDRGTGELFF
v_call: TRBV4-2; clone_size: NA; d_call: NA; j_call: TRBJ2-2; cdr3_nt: TGTGCCAGCAGCCGAACGGGGGGCGGGAACGCCGGGGAGCTGTTTTTT; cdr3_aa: CASSRTGGGNAGELFF
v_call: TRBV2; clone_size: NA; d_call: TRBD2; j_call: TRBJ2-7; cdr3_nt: TGTGCCAGCAGTGGTAGCGGGAGGGCCAGCGAGCAGTACTTC; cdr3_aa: CASSGSGRASEQYF
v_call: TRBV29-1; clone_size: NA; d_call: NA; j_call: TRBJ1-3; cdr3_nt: TGCAGCGTCGAGGGCGGGTCTGGTGGAAACACCATATATTTT; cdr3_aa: CSVEGGSGGNTIYF
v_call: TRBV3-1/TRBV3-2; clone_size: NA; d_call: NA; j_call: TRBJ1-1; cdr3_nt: TGTGCCAGCAGCCTTATCTTCTCTCTGCGTGGGGACACTGAAGCTTTCTTT; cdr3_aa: CASSLIFSLRGDTEAFF
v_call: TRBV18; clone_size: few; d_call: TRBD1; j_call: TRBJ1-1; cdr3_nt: TGTGCCAGCTCACCATCGACAGGGGTAAGCCGCCCCACTGAAGCTTTCTTT; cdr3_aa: CASSPSTGVSRPTEAFF
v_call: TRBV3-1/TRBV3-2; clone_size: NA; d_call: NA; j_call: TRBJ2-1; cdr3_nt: TGTGCCAGCAGCCAACAACGGGAGCACAATGAGCAGTTCTTC; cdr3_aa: CASSQQREHNEQFF
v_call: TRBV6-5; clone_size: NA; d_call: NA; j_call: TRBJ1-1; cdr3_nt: TGTGCCAGCCACACAGGGAACACTGAAGCTTTCTTT; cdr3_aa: CASHTGNTEAFF
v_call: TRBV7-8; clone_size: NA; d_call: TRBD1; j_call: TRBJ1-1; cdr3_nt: TGTGCCAGCAGCCCCCTACCGACAGGGAGGAACACTGAAGCTTTCTTT; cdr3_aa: CASSPLPTGRNTEAFF
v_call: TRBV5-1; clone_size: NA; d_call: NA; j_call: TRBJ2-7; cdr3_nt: TGCGCCAGCAGCCGGGACTCCTACGAGCAGTACTTC; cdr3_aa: CASSRDSYEQYF
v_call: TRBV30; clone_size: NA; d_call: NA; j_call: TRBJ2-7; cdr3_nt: TGTGCCTGGCTAGTGCACGGGCTCCCTCACGAGCAGTACTTC; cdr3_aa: CAWLVHGLPHEQYF
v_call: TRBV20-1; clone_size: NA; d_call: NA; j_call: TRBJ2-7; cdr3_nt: TGCAGTGCTAGGGTGGGCTACGAGCAGTACTTC; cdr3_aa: CSARVGYEQYF
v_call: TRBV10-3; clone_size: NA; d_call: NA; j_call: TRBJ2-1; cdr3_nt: TGTGCCATCAATCAGCGGAGCTCCTACAATGAGCAGTTCTTC; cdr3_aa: CAINQRSSYNEQFF
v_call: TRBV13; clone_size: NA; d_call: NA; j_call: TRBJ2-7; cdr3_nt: TGTGCCAGCAGCTTAAAGCCGTCCAGCAACGAGCAGTACTTC; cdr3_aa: CASSLKPSSNEQYF
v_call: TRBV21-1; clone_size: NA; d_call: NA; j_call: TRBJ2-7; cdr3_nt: TGTGCCAGCAGCAAAGACGCAGGGACCTCCTACGAGCAGTACTTC; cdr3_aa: CASSKDAGTSYEQYF
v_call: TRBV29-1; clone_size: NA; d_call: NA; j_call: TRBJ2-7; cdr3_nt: TGCAGCGTTGGTCCCAAACAGGGTCCGGCGGAGCAGTACTTC; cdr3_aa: CSVGPKQGPAEQYF